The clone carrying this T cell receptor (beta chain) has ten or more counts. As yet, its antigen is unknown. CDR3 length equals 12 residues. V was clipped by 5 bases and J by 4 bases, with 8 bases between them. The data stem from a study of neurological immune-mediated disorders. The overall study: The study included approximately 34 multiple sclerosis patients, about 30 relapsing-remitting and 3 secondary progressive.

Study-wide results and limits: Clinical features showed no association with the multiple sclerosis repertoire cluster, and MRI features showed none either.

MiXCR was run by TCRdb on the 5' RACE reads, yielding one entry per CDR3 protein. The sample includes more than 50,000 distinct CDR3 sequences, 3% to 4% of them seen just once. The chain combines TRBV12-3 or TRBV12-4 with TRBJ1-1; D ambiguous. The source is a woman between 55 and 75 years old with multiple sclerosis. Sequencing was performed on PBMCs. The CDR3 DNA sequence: TGTGCCAGCAGTCCCAGGAGCACTGAAGCTTTCTTT. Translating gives CASSPRSTEAFF.